The present TCR beta chain was sequenced within a study of T cells in Graves' hyperthyroidism and ophthalmopathy. Study overall: Blood from the periphery was taken at initial diagnosis, before any treatment.

Germline CDR1 SGHDT, CDR2 YYEEEE. The CDR3 length is 12 residues. Trimming stripped 1 base from V and 6 bases from J, with 8 bases between. Ophthalmopathy patients showed a Clinical Activity Score of at least 3, NOSPECS grade of at least 4 and duration under 3 months. On this clonotype: Since no conserved phenylalanine or tryptophan closes the CDR3, a read error is the likely cause.

The source material, RNA transcripts, was used to amplify TCR beta CDR3 regions. HTBI primers were used for first-round RT-PCR of the TCR CDR3. TCRdb called the multiplex PCR reads again in MiXCR, with one record for every CDR3 protein. Of around 34,000 distinct CDR3 sequences in the sample, around 50% were seen once. Material: blood. This sequence joins TRBV5-6 and TRBJ2-7; D is unresolved. This receptor was taken from a woman aged 40 to 49 with Graves' ophthalmopathy. This chain's CDR3 is CASSLNSCEQYC. As DNA, the CDR3 is TGTGCCAGCAGCTTGAACAGCTGCGAGCAGTACTGC.